This TCR beta chain was recorded in a study of cytomegalovirus exposure and HLA in healthy donors. Study details: Of over 350 genotyped donors, roughly 80% grouped in the Caucasian-associated ancestry cluster. Findings and limits, study-wide: Sequences of the TCR beta chain were said to predict the HLA-A and HLA-B alleles of most subjects accurately.

The CDR3 sequence is 15 residues long. CDR1 is LNHDA and CDR2 is SQIVND in the germline V gene (reference sequence). V gave up 5 bases and J gave up 3 bases; unmatched junction bases: 9. This clone has a single count. Its antigen remains unidentified. With 60 Vbeta and 13 Jbeta primers, the PCR was carried out. The method was immunoSEQ multiplex PCR; TCRdb's version includes in-frame clones alone and lacks a portion of them. The data hold 110,000 to 150,000 clones, with about 78% observed a single time. The TCR comes from a young man in good health and CMV-seronegative. The V and J genes are TRBV19 and TRBJ1-1; 7 nucleotides match TRBD1. The sequenced sample was PBMCs. The CDR3 sequence: CASSQATGVDTEAFF. DNA of the CDR3: TGTGCCAGTAGTCAAGCAACAGGGGTGGACACTGAAGCTTTCTTT.